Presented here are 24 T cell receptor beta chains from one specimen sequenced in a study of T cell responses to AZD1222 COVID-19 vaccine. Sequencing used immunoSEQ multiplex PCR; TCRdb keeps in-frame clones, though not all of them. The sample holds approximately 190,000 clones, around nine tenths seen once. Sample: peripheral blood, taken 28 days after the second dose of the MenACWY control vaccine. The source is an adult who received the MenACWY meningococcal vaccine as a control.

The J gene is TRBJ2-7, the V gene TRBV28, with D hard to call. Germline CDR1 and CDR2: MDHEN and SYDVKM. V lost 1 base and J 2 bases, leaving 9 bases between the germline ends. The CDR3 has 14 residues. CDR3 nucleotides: TGTGCCAGCAGTTTATACAGCCAGGCCTACGAGCAGTACTTC. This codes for CASSLYSQAYEQYF.

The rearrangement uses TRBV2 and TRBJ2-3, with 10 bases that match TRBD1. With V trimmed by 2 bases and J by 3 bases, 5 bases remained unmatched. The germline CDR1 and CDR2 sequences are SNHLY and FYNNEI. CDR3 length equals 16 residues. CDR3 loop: CASSERGQGYTDTQYF. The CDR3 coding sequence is TGTGCCAGCAGTGAAAGGGGACAGGGGTATACAGATACGCAGTATTTT.

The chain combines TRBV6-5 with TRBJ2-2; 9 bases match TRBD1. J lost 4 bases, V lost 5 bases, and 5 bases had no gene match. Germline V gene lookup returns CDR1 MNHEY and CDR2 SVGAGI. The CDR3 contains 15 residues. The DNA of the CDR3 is TGTGCCAGCAGTAGTCGGGACAGGGCCACCGGGGAGCTGTTTTTT. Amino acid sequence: CASSSRDRATGELFF.

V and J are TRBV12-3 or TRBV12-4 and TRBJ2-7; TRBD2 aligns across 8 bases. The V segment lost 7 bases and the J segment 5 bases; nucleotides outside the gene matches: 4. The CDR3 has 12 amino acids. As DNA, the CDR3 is TGTGCCAGCACCGGGACTAGAAACGAGCAGTACTTC. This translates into CASTGTRNEQYF.

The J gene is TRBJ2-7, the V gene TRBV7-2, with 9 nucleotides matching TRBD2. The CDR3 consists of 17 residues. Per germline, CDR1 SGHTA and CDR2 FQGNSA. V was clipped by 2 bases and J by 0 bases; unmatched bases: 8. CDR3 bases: TGTGCCAGCAGCTTAATATACAGCGGGAGGCTCTCCTACGAGCAGTACTTC. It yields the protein CASSLIYSGRLSYEQYF. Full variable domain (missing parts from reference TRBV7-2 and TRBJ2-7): GAGVSQSPSNKVTEKGKDVELRCDPISGHTALYWYRQSLGQGLEFLIYFQGNSAPDKSGLPSDRFSAERTGGSVSTLTIQRTQQEDSAVYLCASSLIYSGRLSYEQYFGPGTRLTVT.

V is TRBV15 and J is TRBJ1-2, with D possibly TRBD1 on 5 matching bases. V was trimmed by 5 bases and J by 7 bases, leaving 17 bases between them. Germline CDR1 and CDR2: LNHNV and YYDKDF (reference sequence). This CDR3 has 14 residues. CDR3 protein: CATSVDGAGSGYTF. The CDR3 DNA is TGTGCCACCAGCGTAGACGGGGCGGGGAGTGGCTACACCTTC. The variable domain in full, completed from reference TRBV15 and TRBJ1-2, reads DAMVIQNPRYQVTQFGKPVTLSCSQTLNHNVMYWYQQKSSQAPKLLFHYYDKDFNNEADTPDNFQSRRPNTSFCFLDIRSPGLGDTAMYLCATSVDGAGSGYTFGSGTRLTVV.

The CDR3 is CASSLGTALYNEQFF. The CDR3 coding sequence is TGTGCCAGCAGCTTAGGGACAGCCCTTTACAATGAGCAGTTCTTC. The chain combines TRBV7-9 with TRBJ2-1; weak D call: TRBD1 (6 bases). The CDR3 is 15 amino acids. V was clipped by 1 base and J by 4 bases, with 11 bases between them. Germline assignment: CDR1 SEHNR and CDR2 FQNEAQ (reference sequence).

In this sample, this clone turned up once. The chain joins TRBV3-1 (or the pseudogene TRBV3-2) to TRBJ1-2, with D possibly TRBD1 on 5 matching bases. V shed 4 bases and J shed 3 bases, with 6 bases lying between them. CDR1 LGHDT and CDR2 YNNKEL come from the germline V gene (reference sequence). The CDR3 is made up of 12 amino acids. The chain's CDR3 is CASSLGDYGYTF. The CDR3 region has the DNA TGTGCCAGCAGCCTAGGGGACTATGGCTACACCTTC.

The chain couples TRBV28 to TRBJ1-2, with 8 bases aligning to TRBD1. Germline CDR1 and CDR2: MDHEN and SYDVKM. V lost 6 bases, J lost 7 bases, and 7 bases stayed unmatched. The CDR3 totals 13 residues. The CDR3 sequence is CASRQGQVRGYTF. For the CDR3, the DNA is TGTGCCAGCAGACAGGGACAGGTTCGTGGCTACACCTTC.

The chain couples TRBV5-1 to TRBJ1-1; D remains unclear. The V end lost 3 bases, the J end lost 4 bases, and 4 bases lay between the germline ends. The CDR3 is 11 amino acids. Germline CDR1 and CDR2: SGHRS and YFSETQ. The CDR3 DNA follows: TGCGCCAGCAGCTCTGTCACTGAAGCTTTCTTT. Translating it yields CASSSVTEAFF. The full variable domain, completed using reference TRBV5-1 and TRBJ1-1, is KAGVTQTPRYLIKTRGQQVTLSCSPISGHRSVSWYQQTPGQGLQFLFEYFSETQRNKGNFPGRFSGRQFSNSRSEMNVSTLELGDSALYLCASSSVTEAFFGQGTRLTVV.

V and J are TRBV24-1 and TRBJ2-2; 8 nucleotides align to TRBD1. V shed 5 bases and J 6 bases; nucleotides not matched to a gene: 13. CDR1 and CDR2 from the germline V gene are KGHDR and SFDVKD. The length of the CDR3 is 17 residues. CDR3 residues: CATSVSEQQGVPGELFF. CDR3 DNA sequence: TGTGCCACCAGTGTATCGGAGCAACAGGGGGTCCCCGGGGAGCTGTTTTTT.

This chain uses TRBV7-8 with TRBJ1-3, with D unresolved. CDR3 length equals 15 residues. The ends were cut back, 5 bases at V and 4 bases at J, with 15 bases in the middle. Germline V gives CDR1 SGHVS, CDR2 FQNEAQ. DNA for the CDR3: TGTGCCAGCAGCCAAGGGAGGGTGGCCGGAAACACCATATATTTT. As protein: CASSQGRVAGNTIYF.

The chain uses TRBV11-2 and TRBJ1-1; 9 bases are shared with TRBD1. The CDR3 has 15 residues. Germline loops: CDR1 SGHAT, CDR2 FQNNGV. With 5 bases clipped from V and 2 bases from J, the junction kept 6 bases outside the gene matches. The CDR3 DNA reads TGTGCCAGCAGCCTTAGGACAGGGGAAAACACTGAAGCTTTCTTT. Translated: CASSLRTGENTEAFF.

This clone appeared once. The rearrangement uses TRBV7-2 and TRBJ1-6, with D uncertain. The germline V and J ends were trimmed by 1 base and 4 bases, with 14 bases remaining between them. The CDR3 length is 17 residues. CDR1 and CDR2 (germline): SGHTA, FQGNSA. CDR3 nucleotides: TGTGCCAGCAGCTTAGTAGTCGTGGCGGATTATAATTCACCCCTCCACTTT. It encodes CASSLVVVADYNSPLHF.

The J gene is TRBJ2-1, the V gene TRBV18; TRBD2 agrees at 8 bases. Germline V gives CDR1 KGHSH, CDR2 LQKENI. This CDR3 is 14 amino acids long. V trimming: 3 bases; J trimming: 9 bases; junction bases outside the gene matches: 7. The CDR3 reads CASSPGLESSEQFF. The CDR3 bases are TGTGCCAGCTCACCGGGACTAGAGAGTAGTGAGCAGTTCTTC.

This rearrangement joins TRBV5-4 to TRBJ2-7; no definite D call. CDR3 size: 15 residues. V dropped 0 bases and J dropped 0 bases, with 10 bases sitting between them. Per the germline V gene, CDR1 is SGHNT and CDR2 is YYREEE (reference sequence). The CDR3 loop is CASSLDSTNSYEQYF. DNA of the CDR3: TGTGCCAGCAGCTTGGACAGTACGAACTCCTACGAGCAGTACTTC.

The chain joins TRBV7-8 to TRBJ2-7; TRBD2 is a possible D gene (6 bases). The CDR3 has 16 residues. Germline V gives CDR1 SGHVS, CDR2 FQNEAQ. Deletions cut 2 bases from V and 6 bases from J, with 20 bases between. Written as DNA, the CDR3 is TGTGCCAGCAGCTTAAACCCCCTCGCGGGACCCCGCGAGCAGTACTTC. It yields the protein CASSLNPLAGPREQYF.

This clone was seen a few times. CDR3 amino acids: CASSRGALGAENYGYTF. The CDR3 nucleotides are TGCGCCAGCAGCCGCGGTGCCCTCGGGGCGGAGAACTATGGCTACACCTTC. V usage is TRBV5-1 and J usage is TRBJ1-2; D is possibly TRBD1 (5 bases). Trimming took 4 bases from V and 2 from J, leaving 21 bases between them. Looked up from germline, CDR1 is SGHRS and CDR2 is YFSETQ. The CDR3 spans 17 residues.

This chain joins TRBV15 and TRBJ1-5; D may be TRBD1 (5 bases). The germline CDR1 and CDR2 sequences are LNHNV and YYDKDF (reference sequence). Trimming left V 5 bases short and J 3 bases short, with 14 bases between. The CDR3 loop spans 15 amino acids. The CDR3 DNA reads TGTGCCACCAGCGGTTGGAGGGGCTACAATCAGCCCCAGCATTTT. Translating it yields CATSGWRGYNQPQHF.

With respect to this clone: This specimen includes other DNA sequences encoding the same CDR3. In nucleotides, the CDR3 is TGTGCCAGCAGCCAAGATAGAGGGCCCGGGGAGCTGTTTTTT. This encodes CASSQDRGPGELFF. The rearrangement joins TRBV4-2 to TRBJ2-2; possibly TRBD2 for D (5 bases). From germline, CDR1 is LGHNA and CDR2 YNFKEQ. The CDR3 extends over 14 amino acids. V lost 0 bases, J lost 6 bases, and 8 bases lay in between.

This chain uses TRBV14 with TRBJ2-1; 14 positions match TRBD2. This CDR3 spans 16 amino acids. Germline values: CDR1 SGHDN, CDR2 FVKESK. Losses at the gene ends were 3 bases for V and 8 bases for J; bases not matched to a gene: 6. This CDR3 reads CASSQGLAGETYEQFF. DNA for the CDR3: TGTGCCAGCAGCCAGGGACTAGCGGGAGAGACCTATGAGCAGTTCTTC.

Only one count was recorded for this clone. The CDR3 is CATRKDRENTIYF. The CDR3 region has the DNA TGTGCCACCAGGAAAGACAGGGAGAACACCATATATTTT. The rearrangement joins TRBV15 to TRBJ1-3, with TRBD1 matching over 7 bases. The germline V gene encodes CDR1 LNHNV and CDR2 YYDKDF (reference sequence). V was clipped by 6 bases and J by 7 bases; unmatched bases: 6. The CDR3 runs 13 residues.

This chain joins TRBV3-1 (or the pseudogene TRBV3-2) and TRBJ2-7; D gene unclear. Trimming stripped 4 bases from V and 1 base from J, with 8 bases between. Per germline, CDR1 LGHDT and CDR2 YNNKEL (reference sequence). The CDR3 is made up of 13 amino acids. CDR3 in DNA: TGTGCCAGCAGCCGAAGTCCTTCCTACGAGCAGTACTTC. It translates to CASSRSPSYEQYF.

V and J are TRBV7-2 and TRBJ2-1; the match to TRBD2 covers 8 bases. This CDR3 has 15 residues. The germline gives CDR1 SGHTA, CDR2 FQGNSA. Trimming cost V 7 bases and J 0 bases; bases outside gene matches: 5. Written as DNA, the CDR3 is TGTGCCAGCACCCTCAGCGGGAGCTCCTACAATGAGCAGTTCTTC. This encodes CASTLSGSSYNEQFF.